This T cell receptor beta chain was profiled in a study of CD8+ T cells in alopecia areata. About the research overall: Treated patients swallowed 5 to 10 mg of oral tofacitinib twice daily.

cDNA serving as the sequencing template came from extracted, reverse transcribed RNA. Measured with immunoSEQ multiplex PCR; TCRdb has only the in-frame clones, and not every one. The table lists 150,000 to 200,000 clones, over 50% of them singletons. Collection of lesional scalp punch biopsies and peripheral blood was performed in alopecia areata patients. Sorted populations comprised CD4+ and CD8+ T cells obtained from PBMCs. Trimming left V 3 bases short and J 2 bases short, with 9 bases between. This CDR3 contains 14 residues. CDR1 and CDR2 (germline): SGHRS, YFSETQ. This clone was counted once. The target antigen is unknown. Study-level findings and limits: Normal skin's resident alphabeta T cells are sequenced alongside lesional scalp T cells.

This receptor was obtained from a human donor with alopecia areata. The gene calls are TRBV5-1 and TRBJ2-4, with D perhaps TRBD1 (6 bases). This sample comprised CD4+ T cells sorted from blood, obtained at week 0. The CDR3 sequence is CASSSTGPKNIQYF. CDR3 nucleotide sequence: TGCGCCAGCAGCTCGACAGGACCCAAAAACATTCAGTACTTC. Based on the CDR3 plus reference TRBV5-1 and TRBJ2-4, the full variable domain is KAGVTQTPRYLIKTRGQQVTLSCSPISGHRSVSWYQQTPGQGLQFLFEYFSETQRNKGNFPGRFSGRQFSNSRSEMNVSTLELGDSALYLCASSSTGPKNIQYFGAGTRLSVL.